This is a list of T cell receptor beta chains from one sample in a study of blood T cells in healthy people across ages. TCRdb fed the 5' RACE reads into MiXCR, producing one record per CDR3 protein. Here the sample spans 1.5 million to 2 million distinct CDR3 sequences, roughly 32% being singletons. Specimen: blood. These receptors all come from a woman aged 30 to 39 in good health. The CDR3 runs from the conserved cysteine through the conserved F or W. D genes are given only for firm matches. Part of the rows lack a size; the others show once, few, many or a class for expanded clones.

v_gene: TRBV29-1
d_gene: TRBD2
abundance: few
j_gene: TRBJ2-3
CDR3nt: TGCAGCGTTGAATGGTCTAGCGGGAAGAGGGGAGATACGCAGTATTTT
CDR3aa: CSVEWSSGKRGDTQYF

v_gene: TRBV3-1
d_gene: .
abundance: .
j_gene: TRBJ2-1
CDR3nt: TGTGCCAGCAGCTCCTCTTGGGGTCTCTACAATGAGCAGTTCTTC
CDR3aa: CASSSSWGLYNEQFF

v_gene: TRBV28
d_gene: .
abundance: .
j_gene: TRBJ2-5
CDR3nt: TGTGCCAGCAGTTTTGGTCGGGGGATAGGGAAGACGGGTCGGGAGACCCAGTACTTC
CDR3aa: CASSFGRGIGKTGRETQYF

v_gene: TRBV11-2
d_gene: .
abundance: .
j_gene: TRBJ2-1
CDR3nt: TGTACCAGCAGCTTCAGGGGCGACGAGCAGTTCTTC
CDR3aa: CTSSFRGDEQFF

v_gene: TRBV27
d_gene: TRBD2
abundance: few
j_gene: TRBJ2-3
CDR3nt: TGTGCCAGCAGTAGCCTAGCGGGGACCCCGAGCACAGATACGCAGTATTTT
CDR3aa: CASSSLAGTPSTDTQYF

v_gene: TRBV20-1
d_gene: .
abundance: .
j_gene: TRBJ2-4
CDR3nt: TGCAGTGCTAGAGCAGTACGGCTGGCTATCGGGGAGCAGTACTTC
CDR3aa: CSARAVRLAIGEQYF

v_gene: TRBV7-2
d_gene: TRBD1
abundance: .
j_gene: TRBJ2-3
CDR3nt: TGTGCCAGCAGCTTAGATAGACAGGGCGGGTCCTATACGCAGTATTTT
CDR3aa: CASSLDRQGGSYTQYF

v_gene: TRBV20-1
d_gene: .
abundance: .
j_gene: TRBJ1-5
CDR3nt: TGCAGTGCCAAGGAGGGGGGTAGCAATCAGCCCCAGCATTTT
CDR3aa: CSAKEGGSNQPQHF

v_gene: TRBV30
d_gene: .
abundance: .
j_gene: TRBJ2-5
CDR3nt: TGTGCCTGGAGTGTAAACAGAGAAGAGACCCAGTACTTC
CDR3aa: CAWSVNREETQYF

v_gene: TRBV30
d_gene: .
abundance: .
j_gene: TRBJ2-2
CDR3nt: TGTGCCTGGAGTGTACAAGGGTCCGGGGAGCTGTTTTTT
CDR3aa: CAWSVQGSGELFF

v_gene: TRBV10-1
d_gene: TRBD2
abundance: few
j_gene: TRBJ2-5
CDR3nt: TGCGCCAGCAGTGAGGGTAGCGGGGGGTACCACCAAGAGACCCAGTACTTC
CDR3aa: CASSEGSGGYHQETQYF

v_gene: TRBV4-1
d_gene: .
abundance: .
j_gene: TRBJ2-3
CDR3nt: TGCGCCAGCAGCCCTGGGACTGTGACTAGCACAGATACGCAGTATTTT
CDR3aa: CASSPGTVTSTDTQYF

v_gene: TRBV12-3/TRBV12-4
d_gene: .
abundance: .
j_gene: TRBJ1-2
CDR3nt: TGTGCCAGCAGTATCAGAGCCGAATACTATGGCTACACCTTC
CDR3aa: CASSIRAEYYGYTF

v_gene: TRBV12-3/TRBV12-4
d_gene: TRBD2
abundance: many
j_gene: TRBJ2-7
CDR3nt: TGTGCCAGCAGTTTGGGACTAGACTACGAGCAGTACTTC
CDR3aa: CASSLGLDYEQYF

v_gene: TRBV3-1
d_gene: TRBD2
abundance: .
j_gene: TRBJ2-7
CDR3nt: TGTGCCAGCAGCCATCCCGGGACTAGCGGGACCTACGAGCAGTACTTC
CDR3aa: CASSHPGTSGTYEQYF

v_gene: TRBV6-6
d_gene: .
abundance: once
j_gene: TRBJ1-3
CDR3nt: TGTGCCAGCGGTTTAGGACAGTTGGGCTCTGGAAACACCATATATTTT
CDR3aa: CASGLGQLGSGNTIYF

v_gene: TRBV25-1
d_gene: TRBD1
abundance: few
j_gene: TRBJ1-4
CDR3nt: TGTGCCAGCAGAAGGCAGGGGGATAATGAAAAACTGTTTTTT
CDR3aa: CASRRQGDNEKLFF

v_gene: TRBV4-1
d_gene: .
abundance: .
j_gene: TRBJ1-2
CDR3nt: TGCGCCAGCAGCCTTTGGACGGGAGAATATGGCTACACCTTC
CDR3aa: CASSLWTGEYGYTF

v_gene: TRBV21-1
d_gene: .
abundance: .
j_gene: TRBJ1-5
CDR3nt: TGTGCCAGCAGCAAAGTTCGGAGTAGCGGCAATCAGCCCCAGCATTTT
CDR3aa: CASSKVRSSGNQPQHF

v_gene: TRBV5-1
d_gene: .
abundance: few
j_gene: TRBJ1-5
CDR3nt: TGCGCCAGCAGCTTGGGGGATACGAAGCCCCAGCATTTT
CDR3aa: CASSLGDTKPQHF

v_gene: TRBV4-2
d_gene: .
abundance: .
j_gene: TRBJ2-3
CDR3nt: TGTGCCAGCAGCAGGGAAGAGTTTTGGGATACGCAGTATTTT
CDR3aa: CASSREEFWDTQYF

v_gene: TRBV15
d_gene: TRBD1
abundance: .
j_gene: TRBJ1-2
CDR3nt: TGTGCCACCAGCAGACAAGGGGACAGCGGCTACACCTTC
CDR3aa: CATSRQGDSGYTF

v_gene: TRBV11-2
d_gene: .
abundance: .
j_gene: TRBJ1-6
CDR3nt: TGTGCCTGCAGCCAGACGCTGGCAGGGGCCAATTCGCCCCTCCACTTT
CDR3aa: CACSQTLAGANSPLHF

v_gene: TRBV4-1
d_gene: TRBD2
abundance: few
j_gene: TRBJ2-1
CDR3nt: TGCGCCAGCAGCCTGTCCCCGGGGGGTGGTGAGCAGTTCTTC
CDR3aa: CASSLSPGGGEQFF

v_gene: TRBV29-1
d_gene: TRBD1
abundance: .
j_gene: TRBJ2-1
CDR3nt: TGCAGCGTAATTAGGAGGGACAGGGGTTACAATGAGCAGTTCTTC
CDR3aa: CSVIRRDRGYNEQFF

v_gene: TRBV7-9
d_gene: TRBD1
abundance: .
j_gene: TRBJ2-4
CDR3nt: TGTGCCAGCAGCTGGGGGACAGGGAAAAACATTCAGTACTTC
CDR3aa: CASSWGTGKNIQYF

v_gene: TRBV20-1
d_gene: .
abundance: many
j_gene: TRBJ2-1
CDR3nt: TGCAGTGCTAGGACAGTTTACAATGAGCAGTTCTTC
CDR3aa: CSARTVYNEQFF

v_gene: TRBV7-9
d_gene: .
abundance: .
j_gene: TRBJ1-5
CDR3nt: TGTGCCAGTAGCTTAGACACGGGAAGCAATCAGCCCCAGCATTTT
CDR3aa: CASSLDTGSNQPQHF

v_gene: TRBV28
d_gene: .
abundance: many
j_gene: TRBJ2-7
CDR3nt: TGTGCCAGCAGTCTGATATTGGAGGAGCAGTACTTC
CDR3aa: CASSLILEEQYF

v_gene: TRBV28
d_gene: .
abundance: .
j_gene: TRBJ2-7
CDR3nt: TGTGCCAGCAGTTTTACGGGCAGGGGGGTTTACGAGCAGTACTTC
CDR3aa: CASSFTGRGVYEQYF

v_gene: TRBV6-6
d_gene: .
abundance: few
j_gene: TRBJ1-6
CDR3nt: TGTGCCAGCACCCGGGACTCCGGTCGGGCACCCCTCCACTTT
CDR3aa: CASTRDSGRAPLHF

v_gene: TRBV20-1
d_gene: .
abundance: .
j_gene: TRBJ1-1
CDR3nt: TGCAGTGCTAGAGATCCGGGTTCAGCCATGAACACTGAAGCTTTCTTT
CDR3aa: CSARDPGSAMNTEAFF

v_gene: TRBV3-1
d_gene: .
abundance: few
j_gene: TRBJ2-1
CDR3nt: TGTGCCAGCAGCCAATCGAAAGGGGCTAGTGAGCAGTTCTTC
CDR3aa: CASSQSKGASEQFF